Each of the 7 T cell receptor beta chains below was sequenced from the same sample in a study of cytotoxic CD8 clonotypes in ibrutinib-treated CLL. Assay used: immunoSEQ multiplex PCR; TCRdb lists only in-frame clones, some missing. Here the sample spans under 300,000 clones, about 72% being singletons. The sample was PBMCs, taken at disease progression, from a patient treated with ibrutinib. The receptors derive from a human donor with chronic lymphocytic leukemia.

This rearrangement joins TRBV9 to TRBJ2-1, with a weak D call TRBD2 (6 bases). The V gene lost 4 bases and the J gene lost 1 base, with 12 bases spanning the gap. There are 15 residues in the CDR3. Germline V gene sequence: CDR1 SGDLS, CDR2 YYNGEE. CDR3 in DNA: TGTGCCAGCAGCCCGGGACTCCCTTCCTACAATGAGCAGTTCTTC. Translation gives CASSPGLPSYNEQFF.

Only a few counts were recorded for this clone. The genes are TRBV6-5 and TRBJ2-5; possibly TRBD1 or TRBD2 for D (5 bases each). Trimming took off 0 bases at V and 5 bases at J, with 13 bases between the two ends. This CDR3 has 15 residues. Germline lookup yields CDR1 MNHEY and CDR2 SVGAGI. CDR3: CASSYSRGRSETQYF. In DNA form, the CDR3 reads TGTGCCAGCAGTTACTCGAGGGGCCGAAGTGAGACCCAGTACTTC.

The genes are TRBV5-6 and TRBJ1-3; 10 bases fit TRBD1. This CDR3 is built from 15 residues. Unmatched junction bases numbered 4, after V lost 4 bases and J lost 3 bases. Germline V lookup: CDR1 SGHDT, CDR2 YYEEEE. The CDR3: CASSRDRGVGNTIYF. CDR3 DNA sequence: TGTGCCAGCAGCCGGGACAGGGGAGTTGGAAACACCATATATTTT.

J is TRBJ1-6 and V is TRBV5-1; the D gene is possibly TRBD1 (5 bases). This CDR3 region has 15 residues. The V end lost 3 bases, the J end lost 6 bases, and 13 bases lay between the germline ends. Germline CDR1 and CDR2: SGHRS and YFSETQ. The CDR3 coding sequence is TGCGCCAGCAGCTCGGGGGGTTTGAGTAATTCACCCCTCCACTTT. Protein: CASSSGGLSNSPLHF.

The chain combines TRBV6-6 with TRBJ2-7; 8 bases line up with TRBD2. CDR1 and CDR2 from the germline V gene are MNHNY and SVGAGI (reference sequence). The CDR3 loop spans 16 amino acids. After removal of 0 bases from V and 5 bases from J, the junction contained 9 bases not matched to a gene. CDR3 residues: CASSYSSGDFRNEQYF. For the CDR3, the DNA is TGTGCCAGCAGTTACTCTAGCGGGGATTTTAGGAACGAGCAGTACTTC.

The rearrangement joins TRBV28 to TRBJ2-1, with TRBD1 matching over 7 bases. This CDR3 region has 16 residues. V lost 3 bases and J lost 6; bases outside the gene matches: 11. The germline V gene encodes CDR1 MDHEN and CDR2 SYDVKM. The CDR3 protein is CASSFKTGVWGNEQFF. The CDR3 DNA sequence: TGTGCCAGCAGTTTTAAAACAGGGGTGTGGGGCAATGAGCAGTTCTTC.

Here the CDR3 DNA reads TGTGCCAGTAATGCCAACAGGGGCCTTACACCCCTCCACTTT. Protein sequence: CASNANRGLTPLHF. The J gene is TRBJ1-6, the V gene TRBV19; 7 nucleotides align to TRBD1. Losses at the gene ends were 7 bases for V and 11 bases for J; bases not matched to a gene: 11. The germline V gene has CDR1 LNHDA and CDR2 SQIVND (reference sequence). The CDR3 has 14 amino acids.